The 25 T cell receptor beta chains listed next were all sequenced from one sample in a study of blood T cell repertoires in COVID-19. Method: immunoSEQ multiplex PCR; TCRdb's copy keeps in-frame clones and lacks some. The sample consists of some 230,000 clones, about 88% of them appearing once. Source material: peripheral blood. The receptors originated from a man over 45 who had recovered from COVID-19.

This sequence joins TRBV6-5 and TRBJ2-3, with 9 bases fitting TRBD1. The CDR3 is made up of 14 amino acids. The V segment lost 7 bases and the J segment 2 bases; nucleotides outside the gene matches: 4. Germline CDR1 and CDR2: MNHEY and SVGAGI. The CDR3 DNA reads as TGTGCCAGCACGAGGGACAGGGCCACAGATACGCAGTATTTT. It translates to CASTRDRATDTQYF.

The chain links TRBV28 to TRBJ2-7; tentatively, D is TRBD2 (5 bases). The CDR3 spans 15 residues. Trimming cost V 5 bases and J 4 bases, with 18 bases left between them. The germline V gene encodes CDR1 MDHEN and CDR2 SYDVKM. CDR3 in amino acids: CASSPQADGRYEQYF. In nucleotides, the CDR3 is TGTGCCAGCAGTCCCCAAGCGGACGGCCGTTACGAGCAGTACTTC.

The CDR3 loop reads CASSRPGLAGGSSYEQYF. CDR3 sequence (DNA): TGTGCCAGCAGCCGACCGGGACTAGCGGGAGGGAGCTCCTACGAGCAGTACTTC. The chain combines TRBV7-8 with TRBJ2-7; 16 nucleotides agree with TRBD2. The germline CDR1 and CDR2 sequences are SGHVS and FQNEAQ. The trim removed 5 bases at V and 0 bases at J, leaving 7 bases unmatched. The CDR3 consists of 18 residues.

V usage is TRBV10-3 and J usage is TRBJ1-4, with 7 bases matching TRBD1. The CDR3 extends over 15 amino acids. Germline assignment: CDR1 ENHRY and CDR2 SYGVKD. Trimming removed 0 bases from V and 8 bases from J; junction bases left unmatched: 6. The CDR3 sequence is CAISESDRAGEKLFF. DNA of the CDR3: TGTGCCATCAGTGAGTCAGACAGGGCAGGGGAAAAACTGTTTTTT.

A single count supports this clone. The genes are TRBV28 and TRBJ1-2; 8 nucleotides align to TRBD1. This CDR3 region has 18 residues. With V trimmed by 4 bases and J by 4 bases, 17 bases remained unmatched. CDR1 and CDR2 from the germline V gene are MDHEN and SYDVKM. The CDR3 sequence: CASSSIMTGEFGFYGYTF. CDR3 in DNA: TGTGCCAGCAGTTCAATTATGACAGGGGAATTTGGTTTCTATGGCTACACCTTC.

The V and J genes are TRBV27 and TRBJ1-6, with D possibly matching TRBD1 (6 bases). V gave up 6 bases and J gave up 5 bases, with 11 bases separating them. Germline V CDR1 and CDR2: MNHEY, SMNVEV (reference sequence). This CDR3 region has 14 residues. The CDR3 reads CASRDDRNNSPLHF. The CDR3 nucleotides are TGTGCCAGCAGGGACGACAGGAATAATTCACCCCTCCACTTT.

This chain joins TRBV6-1 and TRBJ2-3, with TRBD2 identical over 7 bases. The V gene's germline CDR1 is MNHNS and CDR2 SASEGT. The CDR3 is 14 residues long. Trimming took 3 bases from V and 1 from J; bases not matched to a gene: 1. The DNA for the CDR3 is TGTGCCAGCAGTGATGCGGGGGGCACAGATACGCAGTATTTT. Translation gives CASSDAGGTDTQYF.

In this sample, this clone turned up once. The CDR3: CASSPQGAGTGELFF. The DNA of the CDR3 is TGTGCCAGCTCACCACAGGGGGCAGGCACCGGGGAGCTGTTTTTT. The chain carries TRBV18 and TRBJ2-2; TRBD1 matches 7 bases. The CDR3 covers 15 residues. Germline CDR1 is KGHSH and CDR2 is LQKENI. Trimming took 1 base from V and 4 from J; bases not matched to a gene: 3.

In nucleotides, the CDR3 is TGTGCCAGCAGCGTAGATGGGGGGGCAGACGAGCAGTACTTC. This sequence encodes CASSVDGGADEQYF. V gene TRBV9 combines with J gene TRBJ2-7, with a possible D match to TRBD2 (7 bases). V was trimmed by 0 bases and J by 5 bases, leaving 12 bases between them. This CDR3 has 14 amino acids. The germline V gene encodes CDR1 SGDLS and CDR2 YYNGEE.

The chain is built from TRBV5-1 and TRBJ2-2; TRBD1 might be the D (6 bases). CDR3 length: 15 residues. Germline CDR1 and CDR2: SGHRS and YFSETQ. The V and J ends lost 5 bases and 5 bases respectively, with 16 bases between them. CDR3 in amino acids: CASRASTGLTGELFF. CDR3 sequence (DNA): TGCGCCAGCAGGGCGTCCACAGGGCTGACCGGGGAGCTGTTTTTT.

The genes are TRBV7-9 and TRBJ1-1, with D unclear. The V gene's germline CDR1 is SEHNR and CDR2 FQNEAQ (reference sequence). V lost 4 bases and J lost 1, with 13 bases in between. The CDR3 extends over 15 amino acids. The CDR3 bases are TGTGCCAGCAGCTCCACGCGGGATACGAACACTGAAGCTTTCTTT. This sequence encodes CASSSTRDTNTEAFF.

A single count supports this clone. The chain carries TRBV24-1 and TRBJ2-5; D perhaps matches TRBD2 (6 bases). Looked up from germline, CDR1 is KGHDR and CDR2 is SFDVKD. Trimming cost V 5 bases and J 2 bases, with 23 bases left between them. The CDR3 sequence is 18 residues long. The DNA for the CDR3 is TGTGCCACCAGTGGTATGACTAGTAGGGAGGTGGGGCAAGAGACCCAGTACTTC. Protein: CATSGMTSREVGQETQYF.

The V gene is TRBV24-1, the J gene TRBJ2-2; 8 bases fit TRBD1. The V segment lost 4 bases and the J segment 5 bases; nucleotides outside the gene matches: 8. The CDR3 extends over 16 amino acids. CDR1 is KGHDR, CDR2 SFDVKD, per germline. CDR3 sequence: CATSDPRQGRTGELFF. DNA for the CDR3: TGTGCCACCAGTGACCCCAGACAGGGGAGAACCGGGGAGCTGTTTTTT.

This chain connects TRBV27 to TRBJ1-1, with a weak D call TRBD1 (5 bases). There are 14 residues in the CDR3. Germline V gene lookup returns CDR1 MNHEY and CDR2 SMNVEV (reference sequence). Trimming took off 6 bases at V and 1 base at J, with 12 bases between the two ends. The CDR3 DNA follows: TGTGCCAGCAGACTGACAGCGACGAACACTGAAGCTTTCTTT. It specifies CASRLTATNTEAFF.

The chain carries TRBV7-8 and TRBJ1-4, with unresolved D. V shed 2 bases and J shed 0 bases, with 7 bases lying between them. The CDR3 is 15 amino acids. The germline CDR1 and CDR2 sequences are SGHVS and FQNEAQ. CDR3 protein: CASSLTTATNEKLFF. CDR3 sequence (DNA): TGTGCCAGCAGCTTAACAACAGCAACTAATGAAAAACTGTTTTTT.

This sequence joins TRBV5-1 and TRBJ1-1, with TRBD1 identical over 8 bases. There are 16 residues in the CDR3. Germline trimming cut 4 bases from V and 3 bases from J; bases unmatched to any gene: 11. Germline V gives CDR1 SGHRS, CDR2 YFSETQ. The CDR3 DNA reads as TGCGCCAGCAGCCCATATTCAGGGGGCGCGGACACTGAAGCTTTCTTT. Translation: CASSPYSGGADTEAFF.

The chain couples TRBV18 to TRBJ1-5, with TRBD1 as a possible D gene (6 bases). The length of the CDR3 is 15 residues. V lost 5 bases to trimming and J lost 2 bases, with 13 bases between them. Per the germline V gene, CDR1 is KGHSH and CDR2 is LQKENI. The CDR3 protein is CASSDRKAGNQPQHF. The CDR3 DNA is TGTGCCAGCTCAGACAGGAAGGCTGGCAATCAGCCCCAGCATTTT.

The chain uses TRBV27 and TRBJ2-1; D possibly corresponds to TRBD2 (6 bases). Trimming pared 0 bases from V and 7 bases from J, leaving 16 bases between. This CDR3 has 16 residues. Germline loops: CDR1 MNHEY, CDR2 SMNVEV (reference sequence). The CDR3 protein is CASSLSRGMGSNEQFF. The CDR3 bases are TGTGCCAGCAGTTTATCTCGCGGGATGGGCAGTAATGAGCAGTTCTTC.

V is TRBV25-1 and J is TRBJ1-5; D ambiguous. Trimming removed 6 bases from V and 3 bases from J, with 12 bases in between. The CDR3 length is 14 residues. Germline V gene data show CDR1 as MGHDK and CDR2 as SYGVNS. The CDR3 spells CASSRREANQPQHF. CDR3 in DNA: TGTGCCAGCAGCCGACGGGAGGCCAATCAGCCCCAGCATTTT.

This chain links TRBV5-4 with TRBJ2-5; TRBD1 aligns across 10 bases. J lost 2 bases, V lost 4 bases, and 8 bases had no gene match. Germline V gene sequence: CDR1 SGHNT, CDR2 YYREEE (reference sequence). This CDR3 is 16 amino acids long. The CDR3: CASSPTGTGAQETQYF. The CDR3 DNA follows: TGTGCCAGCAGCCCAACCGGGACAGGGGCTCAAGAGACCCAGTACTTC.

The rearrangement uses TRBV7-8 and TRBJ2-4; 7 bases are a match to TRBD1. V gave up 5 bases and J gave up 3 bases; unmatched junction bases: 7. The germline CDR1 and CDR2 sequences are SGHVS and FQNEAQ. The CDR3 loop spans 15 amino acids. CDR3: CASSDSTGFKNIQYF. The CDR3, as DNA: TGTGCCAGCAGCGACTCGACAGGGTTCAAAAACATTCAGTACTTC.

The chain joins TRBV5-1 to TRBJ2-6; a possible D gene is TRBD1 (6 bases). Germline V lookup: CDR1 SGHRS, CDR2 YFSETQ. V lost 4 bases, J lost 0 bases, and 11 bases lay in between. This CDR3 has 16 amino acids. The CDR3 spells CASSTGQSSGANVLTF. The CDR3 DNA reads as TGCGCCAGCAGCACAGGACAGTCCTCTGGGGCCAACGTCCTGACTTTC.

The chain is built from TRBV2 and TRBJ2-3; 8 bases are a match to TRBD1. The germline CDR1 and CDR2 sequences are SNHLY and FYNNEI. This CDR3 has 14 amino acids. The J segment lost 3 bases and the V segment lost 7 bases, leaving 6 bases of the junction unmatched. CDR3 DNA sequence: TGTGCCAGCACTGGAGGGACAGGTACAGATACGCAGTATTTT. It specifies CASTGGTGTDTQYF.

This clone was counted a few times. The chain employs TRBV27 and TRBJ2-3; 8 bases line up with TRBD1. Trimming at V came to 7 bases and at J to 5 bases, leaving 11 bases not matched to a gene. Per germline, CDR1 MNHEY and CDR2 SMNVEV (reference sequence). The CDR3 sequence is 15 residues long. The CDR3 DNA is TGTGCCAGCAAAGGGAACAGGGGGTTTGGAGATACGCAGTATTTT. Translating it yields CASKGNRGFGDTQYF.

CDR3 nucleotide sequence: TGTGCCAGCAGTGAAGGGCAGGGGTTAGGCAATCAGCCCCAGCATTTT. It specifies CASSEGQGLGNQPQHF. The chain combines TRBV6-1 with TRBJ1-5, with a weak D call TRBD1 (6 bases). Per germline, CDR1 MNHNS and CDR2 SASEGT. Trimming stripped 1 base from V and 2 bases from J, with 12 bases between. CDR3 length equals 16 residues.